The rows below give T cell receptor beta chains drawn from one sample of a study of CD8 T cells in ankylosing spondylitis. MiXCR was run by TCRdb on the 5' RACE reads, yielding one entry per CDR3 protein. The data hold 25,000 to 35,000 distinct CDR3 sequences, with about 31% observed a single time. Sequencing used synovial fluid, either unsorted or a sorted T cell fraction (not recorded which). The source is a male donor with ankylosing spondylitis. The conserved cysteine and the conserved F or W are not part of the CDR3 here. A D gene is named only where the DNA matches it firmly.

J	D	V	CDR3
TRBJ2-1	TRBD1	TRBV27	ASSPRVGQSSYNEQF
TRBJ2-1	.	TRBV29-1	SVLLPGAAYNEQF
TRBJ2-7	TRBD2	TRBV9	ASSEDYGTTFEQY
TRBJ2-1	TRBD2	TRBV10-1	ASRPGLAGYNEQF
TRBJ1-2	.	TRBV24-1	ATSDLASGGGYT
TRBJ1-6	.	TRBV7-9	ASSVFLVGEDSPLH
TRBJ2-1	.	TRBV4-1	ASSPRGASSSYNEQF
TRBJ1-4	.	TRBV5-5	ASSLQGTNEKLF
TRBJ2-1	.	TRBV20-1	SAREPNPEQF
TRBJ2-5	.	TRBV14	ASSQLRTRAETQY
TRBJ1-5	.	TRBV10-3	AISESRENQPQH
TRBJ2-3	TRBD2	TRBV30	ARGESTDTQY
TRBJ2-7	.	TRBV5-8	ASFDSSLPEQY
TRBJ1-1	.	TRBV20-1	SADQGGTEAF
TRBJ2-1	TRBD2	TRBV3-1	ASSFRGGREQF
TRBJ1-1	.	TRBV25-1	ASTPPGDSNTEAF
TRBJ2-3	.	TRBV7-8	ASSSLFRTQY
TRBJ1-2	.	TRBV7-2	ASSFSAGSRYGYT
TRBJ1-1	.	TRBV10-3	AISESLTGNTEAF
TRBJ2-3	TRBD2	TRBV20-1	SARAGLAEWDRAQY
TRBJ2-3	TRBD1	TRBV28	ASSTPGTGAFLPITDTQY
TRBJ1-5	.	TRBV5-1	ASSLDEGGQPQH
TRBJ2-1	.	TRBV10-2	ASSELDSESYNEQF
TRBJ2-3	.	TRBV6-4	ASSTGDTDTQY
TRBJ2-1	.	TRBV10-1	ASSQDSTYNEQF
TRBJ2-3	TRBD2	TRBV24-1	ATSQTGTSGRYTDTQY
TRBJ2-5	TRBD2	TRBV15	ATSGGGSGSETQY
TRBJ2-1	.	TRBV13	ASSFEGENNEQF
TRBJ2-1	.	TRBV3-1	ASSLGGGALYNEQF
TRBJ1-1	.	TRBV27	ASKLGKNTEAF
TRBJ2-1	.	TRBV11-2	ASSLWTSYNEQF
TRBJ1-2	.	TRBV7-9	ASSIYGYT
TRBJ2-5	.	TRBV7-8	ASSLAESGSQETQY
TRBJ2-7	.	TRBV24-1	ATSDPSGPSSYEQY
TRBJ2-1	TRBD2	TRBV24-1	ATSVPGLATYNEQF
TRBJ2-7	TRBD2	TRBV11-2	ASSLGRGLAYEQY
TRBJ2-3	.	TRBV29-1	SVERWGEVTDTQY
TRBJ2-2	TRBD2	TRBV20-1	SARVAGEVGELF
TRBJ1-2	.	TRBV29-1	SVHGTDHYGYT
TRBJ2-1	TRBD2	TRBV6-1	ASSNLADYNEQF